This is a list of T cell receptor beta chains from one sample in a study of T cells in localized non-small cell lung cancer. Only in-frame clones appear in the TCRdb table, and some are missing; sequencing was by immunoSEQ multiplex PCR. The sample lists around 1,400 clones, 20% to 25% occurring once. The sample was normal lung tissue next to the tumor, taken before any cancer treatment. All receptors derive from a male donor older than 55 with stage I squamous cell lung carcinoma. Each CDR3 is given with its conserved first and last residue. A D gene is named only where the DNA matches it firmly. For some rows the clone size is stated as once, few or many, or as a class when expanded; others skip it.

clone size,J gene,D gene,V gene,CDR3 protein,CDR3 DNA
few,TRBJ1-2,-,TRBV28,CAIVGTLNYGYTF,TGTGCCATCGTCGGGACACTTAACTATGGCTACACCTTC
large,TRBJ2-1,TRBD2,TRBV11-3,CASSASSGRYNEQFF,TGTGCCAGCAGCGCTAGTAGCGGGAGATACAATGAGCAGTTCTTC
-,TRBJ2-3,TRBD2,TRBV29-1,CSVTRSGRGTDTQYF,TGCAGCGTTACCCGTAGCGGGAGGGGCACAGATACGCAGTATTTT
-,TRBJ1-1,-,TRBV29-1,CSVGQEMNTEAFF,TGCAGCGTTGGACAGGAAATGAACACTGAAGCTTTCTTT
few,TRBJ2-7,-,TRBV18,CASSPRDDEQYF,TGTGCCAGCTCACCTAGGGACGACGAGCAGTACTTC
few,TRBJ2-7,TRBD2,TRBV11-3,CASSLGYGSGSIYEQYF,TGTGCCAGCAGCTTGGGGTACGGTAGCGGGAGTATCTACGAGCAGTACTTC
once,TRBJ1-4,TRBD1,TRBV5-1,CASSRQGQMGEKLFF,TGCGCCAGCAGCAGACAGGGCCAGATGGGTGAAAAACTGTTTTTT
-,TRBJ2-2,TRBD2,TRBV28,CASRQSGLAVNTGELFF,TGTGCCAGCAGGCAATCCGGACTAGCGGTGAACACCGGGGAGCTGTTTTTT
medium-sized,TRBJ2-5,TRBD1,TRBV6-7,CASPGGLGTGSQETQYF,TGTGCCAGCCCCGGTGGACTTGGGACAGGGAGTCAAGAGACCCAGTACTTC
-,TRBJ2-1,TRBD2,TRBV29-1,CSAFWTRYEQFF,TGCAGCGCGTTCTGGACTAGATATGAGCAGTTCTTC
medium-sized,TRBJ2-2,-,TRBV11-3,CASSPRGAGEITGELFF,TGTGCCAGCAGCCCCAGGGGGGCGGGAGAGATCACCGGGGAGCTGTTTTTT
few,TRBJ2-6,-,TRBV29-1,CSVPGSGANVLTF,TGCAGCGTCCCAGGGTCTGGGGCCAACGTCCTGACTTTC
-,TRBJ2-3,TRBD2,TRBV28,CASSSPLGSGRLDTQYF,TGTGCCAGCAGCTCCCCCCTAGGGAGCGGGAGGTTGGATACGCAGTATTTT
few,TRBJ2-1,TRBD2,TRBV30,CAWSPLAGGDKKEQFF,TGTGCCTGGAGTCCCTTAGCGGGAGGAGACAAAAAAGAGCAGTTCTTC
few,TRBJ2-7,TRBD1,TRBV6-9,CASSYSPDRSYSYEQYF,TGTGCCAGCAGTTATTCGCCGGACAGGTCCTACTCCTACGAGCAGTACTTC
-,TRBJ2-4,-,TRBV1,CASSQGVNTADIQYF,TGCGCCAGCAGCCAAGGCGTCAATACCGCGGACATTCAGTACTTC
few,TRBJ2-1,-,TRBV19,CASSVAYNEQFF,TGTGCCAGTAGTGTGGCCTACAATGAGCAGTTCTTC
few,TRBJ2-2,-,TRBV5-1,CASSLTTVGTGELFF,TGCGCCAGCAGCTTGACGACGGTAGGGACCGGGGAGCTGTTTTTT